This T cell receptor (beta chain) was recorded in a study of blood T cell repertoires in COVID-19. On the study more broadly: Material from acute and convalescent COVID-19 was sourced from the United States, Italy and Spain.

Trimming removed 3 bases from V and 3 bases from J; junction bases left unmatched: 4. The CDR3 is 14 residues long. Germline CDR1 is SGHTA and CDR2 is FQGNSA. TCRdb's copy holds only in-frame clones and misses some; the assay was immunoSEQ multiplex PCR. The data hold over 100,000 clones, with around 89% observed a single time. The chain is built from TRBV7-2 and TRBJ2-5; 7 nucleotides agree with TRBD1. This sequence originates from a human donor with acute or convalescent COVID-19. The donor label of this sample is uncertain. The sequenced sample was peripheral blood. CDR3 bases: TGTGCCAGCAGCTTGTCTCAGGGGGAAGAGACCCAGTACTTC. This codes for CASSLSQGEETQYF.